These 17 T cell receptor beta chains share one sample of origin, sequenced in a study of tumor-infiltrating lymphocytes in glioblastoma multiforme (TCRdb year 2017). Sequenced using an Illumina HiSeq 2500. TCRB libraries were built from RNA via three nested multiplex PCR rounds using a modified ARM-PCR protocol with multiple V-beta primers and a C-beta primer. TCRdb redid the processing of the public reads, applying fastp at Q25 and MiXCR, and retained in-frame beta chains. CDR3 protein duplicates are merged, each entry listing the most common genes and DNA. Within this sample are 12,000 to 15,000 distinct CDR3 sequences, with under 85% of them counted one time only. The top ten clonotypes cover more than 30% of the sample. Material: brain tumor tissue. These receptor sequences come from a male donor with glioblastoma.

As concerns this clonotype: One junction end disagrees with the germline gene, perhaps due to a read error. V and J are TRBV11-2 and TRBJ2-7; D could derive from TRBD1 or TRBD2 (5 bases each). The length of the CDR3 is 16 residues. Germline CDR1 reads SGHAT; CDR2 reads FQNNGV. The CDR3 coding sequence is TGTGCCAGCAGCTGGGATACGGGGACCTCGACCTACGGGCAGTACTTC. The encoded protein is CASSWDTGTSTYGQYF.

This chain connects TRBV7-3 to TRBJ2-1; TRBD2 is a possible D gene (6 bases). In germline, CDR1 is SGHTA, CDR2 FQGTGA. The CDR3 runs 16 residues. The V gene lost 5 bases and the J gene lost 11 bases, with 25 bases spanning the gap. The CDR3, as DNA: TGTGCCAGCAGCCTCAAGTATGCGTGGGGGGATAATAAGCAGTTCTTC. Its translation: CASSLKYAWGDNKQFF.

Concerning this clonotype itself: At one end, the junction sequence differs from germline, possibly due to a read error. The chain's CDR3 is CSARGLSGGLYERYF. The CDR3 coding sequence is TGCAGTGCTAGAGGGCTATCGGGGGGGTTGTACGAGCGGTACTTC. J is TRBJ2-7 and V is TRBV20-1; the match to TRBD2 covers 8 bases. Germline assignment: CDR1 DFQATT and CDR2 SNEGSKA (reference sequence). There are 15 residues in the CDR3.

The chain combines TRBV11-3 with TRBJ2-3, with TRBD2 identical over 8 bases. Germline V lookup: CDR1 SGHNT, CDR2 YENEEA. Unmatched junction bases numbered 15, after V lost 5 bases and J lost 5 bases. The CDR3 loop spans 17 amino acids. CDR3 sequence reads: CASSPGVTGGPEDTQYF. CDR3 in DNA: TGTGCCAGCAGCCCCGGGGTAACGGGAGGGCCGGAAGATACGCAGTATTTT.

The CDR3 is CASQNLASGNSPLHF. The CDR3 nucleotides are TGTGCCAGCCAAAACCTGGCATCTGGGAATTCACCCCTCCACTTT. This chain uses TRBV11-2 with TRBJ1-6; D is unclear. Trimming stripped 8 bases from V and 7 bases from J, with 18 bases between. The CDR3 contains 15 residues. Per germline, CDR1 SGHAT and CDR2 FQNNGV.

This clonotype has a count of ten or more. This chain joins TRBV7-2 and TRBJ2-1, with D perhaps given as TRBD1 or TRBD2 (5 bases each). The CDR3 sequence is 14 residues long. Germline CDR1 SGHTA, CDR2 FQGNSA. V gave up 5 bases and J gave up 8 bases, with 16 bases separating them. The DNA of the CDR3 is TGTGCCAGCAGCGATAATCTGGGGGTCCATGAGCAGTTCTTC. Residues: CASSDNLGVHEQFF.

The rearrangement uses TRBV11-2 and TRBJ2-2; maybe TRBD1 (5 bases). Trimming left V 10 bases short and J 4 bases short, with 22 bases between. The CDR3 is 16 residues long. The germline gives CDR1 SGHAT, CDR2 FQNNGV. The CDR3 reads CANIPRQGDGTGELFF. Written as DNA, the CDR3 is TGTGCCAACATCCCCCGGCAGGGCGATGGCACCGGGGAGCTGTTTTTT.

The V gene is TRBV5-6, the J gene TRBJ2-7; a possible D gene is TRBD2 (6 bases). V was clipped by 4 bases and J by 1 base, with 12 bases between them. This CDR3 is 14 amino acids long. Germline loops: CDR1 SGHDT, CDR2 YYEEEE. The CDR3 spells CASSQSGTSYEQYF. The CDR3 DNA is TGTGCCAGCAGCCAGTCGGGGACTTCCTACGAGCAGTACTTC.

The chain recombines TRBV11-2 with TRBJ2-7; maybe TRBD2 (6 bases). The end of the DNA aligns better with TRBJ2-1, so the J call may be wrong. Germline-derived CDR1 and CDR2 are SGHAT and FQNNGV. CDR3 length: 17 residues. The CDR3 loop is CASSPFGGANSYNEQFF. CDR3 DNA sequence: TGTGCCAGCAGCCCATTCGGCGGGGCGAACTCCTACAATGAGCAGTTCTTC.

The genes are TRBV6-6 and TRBJ2-1; D might be TRBD2 (5 bases). The V gene lost 7 bases and the J gene lost 9 bases, with 22 bases spanning the gap. CDR3 length: 15 amino acids. Per germline, CDR1 MNHNY and CDR2 SVGAGI (reference sequence). The CDR3 region has the DNA TGTGCCAGCACCCCATCACTAGTGCCTGTGGGTGAGCAGTTCTTC. Translating it yields CASTPSLVPVGEQFF.

This clonotype is medium-sized within its sample. CDR3 DNA: TGCAGCGTTGAGCTACCGAACACCGGGGAGCTGTTTTTT. Translation: CSVELPNTGELFF. The gene calls are TRBV29-1 and TRBJ2-2; D not resolved. Germline loops: CDR1 SQVTM, CDR2 ANQGSEA. The CDR3 spans 13 residues. The V end lost 3 bases, the J end lost 0 bases, and 5 bases lay between the germline ends.

A word on this clonotype: Since the CDR3 does not end with the conserved phenylalanine or tryptophan, this likely comes from a read error. Because the CDR3's place on the DNA is in doubt, the DNA is left out and the CDR3 is given as listed by TCRdb. The V gene is TRBV11-3, the J gene TRBJ2-1; the table's D call, TRBD2, was not checked against the DNA. The CDR3 extends over 16 residues, inclusive of both ends. The germline V gene has CDR1 SGHNT and CDR2 YENEEA. CDR3 sequence reads: CASSSETSELSNEEFL.

With regard to this clonotype: A junction boundary mismatches the germline segment, possibly from a read error. The CDR3 reads CASSPMGKLYTETFF. CDR3 coding DNA: TGTGCCAGCAGCCCCATGGGGAAGTTGTACACTGAAACTTTCTTT. The chain combines TRBV28 with TRBJ1-1; D gene unclear. The CDR3 loop spans 15 amino acids. CDR1 is MDHEN and CDR2 is SYDVKM in the germline V gene.

About this clonotype: The final CDR3 position lacks the conserved phenylalanine or tryptophan, pointing to a likely read error. No DNA is shown, since the ends of the CDR3 on it are uncertain; the CDR3 is the one TCRdb lists. The rearrangement uses TRBV29-1 and TRBJ1-6; the D call TRBD1 from the table was never checked on the DNA. CDR1 and CDR2 from the germline V gene are SQVTM and ANQGSEA. The CDR3 extends over 13 residues, inclusive of both ends. CDR3 in amino acids: CSVARDRESPLYY.

This clonotype appeared once. Compared with germline, one end of the junction differs, possibly owing to a read error. The chain is built from TRBV29-1 and TRBJ1-1; D is ambiguous. CDR1 and CDR2 from the germline V gene are SQVTM and ANQGSEA. CDR3 length: 15 residues. The CDR3 DNA reads TGCGGCGTATCCGCCAGGACCTCGGGTAACACTGAAGCTTCCTTT. Protein product: CGVSARTSGNTEASF.

Details on this clonotype: Without the conserved terminal phenylalanine or tryptophan, this CDR3 likely stems from a read error. The chain has TRBV11-3 and TRBJ2-3; the D is unclear. Germline V gene lookup returns CDR1 SGHNT and CDR2 YENEEA. There are 14 residues in the CDR3. V was shortened by 4 bases and J by 2 bases, with 10 bases between the two germline ends. The CDR3 sequence is CASSSEIHTDTQYL. Written as DNA, the CDR3 is TGTGCCAGCAGCTCTGAGATTCACACAGATACGCAGTATCTT.

The rearrangement joins TRBV11-1 to TRBJ2-2; D might be TRBD1 or TRBD2, each matching 5 bases. Germline CDR1 SGHAT, CDR2 FQDESV (reference sequence). Trimming removed 3 bases from V and 3 bases from J, with 11 bases in between. The CDR3 has 15 residues. As DNA, the CDR3 is TGTGCCAGCAGCTTGGTTGGGACGGACACCGGGGAGCTGTTTTTT. It is translated as CASSLVGTDTGELFF. Full variable domain (rest looked up from reference TRBV11-1 and TRBJ2-2): EAEVAQSPRYKITEKSQAVAFWCDPISGHATLYWYRQILGQGPELLVQFQDESVVDDSQLPKDRFSAERLKGVDSTLKIQPAELGDSAMYLCASSLVGTDTGELFFGEGSRLTVL.